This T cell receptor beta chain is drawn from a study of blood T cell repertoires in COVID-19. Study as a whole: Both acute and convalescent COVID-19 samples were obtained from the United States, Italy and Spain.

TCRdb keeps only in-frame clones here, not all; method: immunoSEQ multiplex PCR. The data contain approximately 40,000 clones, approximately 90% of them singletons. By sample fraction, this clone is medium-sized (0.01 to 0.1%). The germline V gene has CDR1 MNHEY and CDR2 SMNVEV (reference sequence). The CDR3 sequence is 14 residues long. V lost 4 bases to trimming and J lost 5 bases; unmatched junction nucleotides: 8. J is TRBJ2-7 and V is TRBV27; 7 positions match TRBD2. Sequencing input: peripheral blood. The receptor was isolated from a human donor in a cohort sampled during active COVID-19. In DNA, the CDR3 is TGTGCCAGCAGTTCCGCTAGCGGTTGGGACGAGCAGTACTTC. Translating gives CASSSASGWDEQYF.